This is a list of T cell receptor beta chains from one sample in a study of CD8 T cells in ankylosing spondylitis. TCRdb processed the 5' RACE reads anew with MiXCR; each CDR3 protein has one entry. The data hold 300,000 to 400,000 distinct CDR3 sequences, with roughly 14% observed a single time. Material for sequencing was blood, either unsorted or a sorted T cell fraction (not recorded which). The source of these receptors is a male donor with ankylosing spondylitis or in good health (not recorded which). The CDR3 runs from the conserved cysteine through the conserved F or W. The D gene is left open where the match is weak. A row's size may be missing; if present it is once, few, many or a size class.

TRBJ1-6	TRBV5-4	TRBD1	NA	CASSSGQGAWNSPLHF	TGTGCCAGCAGCTCTGGACAGGGGGCATGGAATTCACCCCTCCACTTT
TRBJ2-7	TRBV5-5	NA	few	CASSRAADSYEQYF	TGTGCCAGCAGCCGAGCCGCGGACAGCTACGAGCAGTACTTC
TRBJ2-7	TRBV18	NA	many	CASSPPKSYEQYF	TGTGCCAGCTCACCACCAAAGTCCTACGAGCAGTACTTC
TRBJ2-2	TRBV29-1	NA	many	CSVRSPQGGNTGELFF	TGCAGCGTTAGATCCCCCCAAGGGGGTAACACCGGGGAGCTGTTTTTT
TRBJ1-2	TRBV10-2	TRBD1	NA	CASTRDRVNYGYTF	TGCGCCAGCACCCGGGACAGGGTTAACTATGGCTACACCTTC
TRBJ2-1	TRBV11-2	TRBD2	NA	CASTKGGGASNEQFF	TGTGCCAGCACCAAAGGCGGGGGGGCCAGCAATGAGCAGTTCTTC
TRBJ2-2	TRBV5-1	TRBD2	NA	CASSPFRTSGTGELFF	TGCGCCAGCAGCCCGTTTAGGACTAGCGGCACCGGGGAGCTGTTTTTT
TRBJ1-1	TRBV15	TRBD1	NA	CATTADRVSTEAFF	TGTGCCACCACGGCCGACAGGGTGAGCACTGAAGCTTTCTTT
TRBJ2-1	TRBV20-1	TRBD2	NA	CSASRVAGEEQFF	TGCAGTGCTAGCCGGGTAGCGGGGGAGGAGCAGTTCTTC
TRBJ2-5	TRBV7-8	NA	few	CASSLPGREQTQYF	TGTGCCAGCAGCTTGCCCGGGCGGGAACAGACCCAGTACTTC
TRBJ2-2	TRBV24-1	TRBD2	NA	CATSDSGKNTGELFF	TGTGCCACCAGTGATAGCGGGAAGAACACCGGGGAGCTGTTTTTT
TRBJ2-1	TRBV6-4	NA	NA	CASSDLRLGGGYRFF	TGTGCCAGCAGTGACCTCCGTCTGGGTGGAGGATATAGGTTCTTC
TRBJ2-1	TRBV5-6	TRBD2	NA	CASSGDLAGGYNEQFF	TGTGCCAGCAGCGGGGACCTAGCGGGAGGCTACAATGAGCAGTTCTTC
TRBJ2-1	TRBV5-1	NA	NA	CASAEGGSYNEQFF	TGCGCCAGCGCCGAGGGGGGATCCTACAATGAGCAGTTCTTC
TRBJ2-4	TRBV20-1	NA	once	CSARSARIAKNIQYF	TGCAGTGCTAGATCAGCGAGGATCGCCAAAAACATTCAGTACTTC
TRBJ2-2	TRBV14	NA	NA	CASSPITGELFF	TGTGCCAGCAGCCCGATCACCGGGGAGCTGTTTTTT
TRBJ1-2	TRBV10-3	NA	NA	CAISESGTKRNYGYTF	TGTGCCATCAGTGAGTCGGGCACAAAACGTAACTATGGCTACACCTTC
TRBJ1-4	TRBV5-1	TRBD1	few	CASSSTGAYSTNEKLFF	TGCGCCAGCAGCTCTACAGGGGCCTACTCAACTAATGAAAAACTGTTTTTT
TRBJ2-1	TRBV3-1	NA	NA	CASSVYTYNEQFF	TGTGCCAGCAGCGTTTACACCTACAATGAGCAGTTCTTC
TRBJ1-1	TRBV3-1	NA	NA	CASSHELNTEAFF	TGTGCCAGCAGCCATGAGTTGAACACTGAAGCTTTCTTT
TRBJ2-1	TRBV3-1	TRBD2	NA	CASSLSGRGRNEQFF	TGTGCCAGCAGCCTTAGCGGGAGAGGCCGGAATGAGCAGTTCTTC
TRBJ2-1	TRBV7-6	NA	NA	CASRMSGANEGQFF	TGTGCCAGCAGGATGTCGGGGGCCAATGAGGGGCAGTTCTTC
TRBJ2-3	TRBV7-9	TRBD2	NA	CASSKTTSAYTDTQYF	TGTGCCAGCAGCAAAACGACTAGCGCCTACACAGATACGCAGTATTTT
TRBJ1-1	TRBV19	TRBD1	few	CATKGANTEAFF	TGTGCCACAAAGGGGGCGAACACTGAAGCTTTCTTT
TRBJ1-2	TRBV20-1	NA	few	CSARGNPDYGYTF	TGCAGTGCCCGAGGGAACCCTGACTATGGCTACACCTTC
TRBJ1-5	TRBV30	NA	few	CAWGHSNQPQHF	TGTGCCTGGGGTCATAGCAATCAGCCCCAGCATTTT
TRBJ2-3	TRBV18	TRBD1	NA	CASSPPTGGRDTQYF	TGTGCCAGCTCACCACCCACAGGGGGGAGAGATACGCAGTATTTT
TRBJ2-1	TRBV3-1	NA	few	CASSRQYNEQFF	TGTGCCAGCAGCCGTCAGTACAATGAGCAGTTCTTC
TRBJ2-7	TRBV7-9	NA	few	CASSLTVTAYEQYF	TGTGCCAGCAGCTTGACGGTAACGGCCTACGAGCAGTACTTC
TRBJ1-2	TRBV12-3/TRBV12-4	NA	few	CASSLAGMGGYGYTF	TGTGCCAGCAGTTTGGCGGGGATGGGGGGCTATGGCTACACCTTC
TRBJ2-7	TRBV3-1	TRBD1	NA	CASSQGGGQGFYEQYF	TGTGCCAGCAGCCAAGGGGGCGGACAGGGCTTCTACGAGCAGTACTTC
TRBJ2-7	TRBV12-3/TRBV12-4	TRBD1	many	CASSPQTGIHEQYF	TGTGCCAGCAGCCCGCAGACAGGGATCCACGAGCAGTACTTC
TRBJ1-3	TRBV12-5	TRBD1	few	CASGLGYRGGNTIYF	TGTGCTAGTGGTTTGGGATACAGGGGAGGAAACACCATATATTTT
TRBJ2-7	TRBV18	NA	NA	CASSLTRPSESYEQYF	TGTGCCAGTTCCCTGACACGGCCTAGCGAGTCCTACGAGCAGTACTTC
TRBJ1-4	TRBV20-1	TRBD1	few	CSARDRGWTNEKLFF	TGCAGTGCCCGGGACAGGGGCTGGACTAATGAAAAACTGTTTTTT